This TCR beta chain is from a study of CD8 T cells in ankylosing spondylitis. Study-level results: Clones linked to disease were reported to show significant enrichment in matched ankylosing spondylitis synovial fluid. Characteristic of ankylosing spondylitis blood, it appeared, was a TCR beta motif comprising about eight highly homologous variants.

This clonotype has ten or more counts. Its cognate antigen is unknown. Making use of molecular barcodes, quantitative 5'-RACE generated TCR beta libraries. TCRdb used MiXCR to reprocess the 5' RACE reads, holding one entry per CDR3 protein. The sample comprises 500,000 or so distinct CDR3 sequences, approximately 5% of which are singletons, and approximately 3.5% rests with the top ten. The sample taken for sequencing was blood, either unsorted or a sorted T cell fraction (not recorded which). The sequence derives from a male donor with ankylosing spondylitis.

CDR3 sequence (DNA): TGTGCCAGCATCCTAGCGGGAGGGGGAGAGACCCAGTACTTC. It yields the protein CASILAGGGETQYF. This sequence joins TRBV2 and TRBJ2-5, with 12 bases aligning to TRBD2. Germline trimming cut 7 bases from V and 4 bases from J; bases unmatched to any gene: 4. Germline V gene sequence: CDR1 SNHLY, CDR2 FYNNEI. The CDR3 extends over 14 amino acids.